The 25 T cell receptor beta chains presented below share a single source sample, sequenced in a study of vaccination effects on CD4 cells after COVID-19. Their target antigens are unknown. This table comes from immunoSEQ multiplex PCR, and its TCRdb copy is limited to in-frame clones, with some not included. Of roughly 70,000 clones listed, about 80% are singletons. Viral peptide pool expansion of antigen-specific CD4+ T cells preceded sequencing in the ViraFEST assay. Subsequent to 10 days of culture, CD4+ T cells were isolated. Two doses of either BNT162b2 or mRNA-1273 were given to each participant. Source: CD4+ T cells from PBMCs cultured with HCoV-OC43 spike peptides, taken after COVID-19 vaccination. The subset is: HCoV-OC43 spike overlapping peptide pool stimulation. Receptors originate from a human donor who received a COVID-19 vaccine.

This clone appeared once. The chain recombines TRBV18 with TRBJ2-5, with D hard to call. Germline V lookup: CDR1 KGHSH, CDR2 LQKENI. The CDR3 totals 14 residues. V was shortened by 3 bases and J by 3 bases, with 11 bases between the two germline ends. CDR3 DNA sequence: TGTGCCAGCTCACCCCGAGCTCCTAAAGAGACCCAGTACTTC. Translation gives CASSPRAPKETQYF.

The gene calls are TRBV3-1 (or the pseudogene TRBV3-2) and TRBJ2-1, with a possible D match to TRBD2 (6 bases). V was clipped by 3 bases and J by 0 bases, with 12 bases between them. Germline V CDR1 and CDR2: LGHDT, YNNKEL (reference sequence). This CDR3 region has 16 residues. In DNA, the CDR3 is TGTGCCAGCAGCCAGGGCGGGGCCGTCTCCTACAATGAGCAGTTCTTC. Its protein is CASSQGGAVSYNEQFF.

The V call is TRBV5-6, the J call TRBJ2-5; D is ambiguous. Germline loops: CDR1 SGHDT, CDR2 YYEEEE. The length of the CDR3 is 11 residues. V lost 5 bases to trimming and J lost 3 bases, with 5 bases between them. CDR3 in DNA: TGTGCCAGCAGTCGTAAAGAGACCCAGTACTTC. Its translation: CASSRKETQYF.

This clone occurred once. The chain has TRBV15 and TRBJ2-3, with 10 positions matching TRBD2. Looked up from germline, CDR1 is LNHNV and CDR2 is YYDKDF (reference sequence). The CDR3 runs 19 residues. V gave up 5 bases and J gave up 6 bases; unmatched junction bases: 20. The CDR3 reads CATSLPVGLQAGGPDTQYF. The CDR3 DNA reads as TGTGCCACCAGCCTTCCGGTGGGCCTCCAAGCGGGGGGGCCCGATACGCAGTATTTT. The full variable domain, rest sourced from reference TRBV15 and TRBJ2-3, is DAMVIQNPRYQVTQFGKPVTLSCSQTLNHNVMYWYQQKSSQAPKLLFHYYDKDFNNEADTPDNFQSRRPNTSFCFLDIRSPGLGDTAMYLCATSLPVGLQAGGPDTQYFGPGTRLTVL.

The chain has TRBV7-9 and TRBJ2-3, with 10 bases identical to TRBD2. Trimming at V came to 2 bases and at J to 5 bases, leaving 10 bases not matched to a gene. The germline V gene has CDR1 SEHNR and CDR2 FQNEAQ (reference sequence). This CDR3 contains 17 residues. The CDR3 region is CASSLSASGGRGDTQYF. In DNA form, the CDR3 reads TGTGCCAGCAGCTTAAGTGCTAGCGGGGGTCGTGGAGATACGCAGTATTTT.

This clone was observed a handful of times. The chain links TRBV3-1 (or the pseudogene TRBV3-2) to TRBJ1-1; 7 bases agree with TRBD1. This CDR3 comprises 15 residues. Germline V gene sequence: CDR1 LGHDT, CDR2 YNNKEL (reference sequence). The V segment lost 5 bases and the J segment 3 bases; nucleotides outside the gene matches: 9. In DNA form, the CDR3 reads TGTGCCAGCAGCAAAAGACAGGGCCTATACACTGAAGCTTTCTTT. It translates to CASSKRQGLYTEAFF.

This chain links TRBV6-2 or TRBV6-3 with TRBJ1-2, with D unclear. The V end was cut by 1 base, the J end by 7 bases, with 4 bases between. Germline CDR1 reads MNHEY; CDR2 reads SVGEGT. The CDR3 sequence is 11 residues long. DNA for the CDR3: TGTGCCAGCAGTTACTTGGGTGGCTACACCTTC. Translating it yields CASSYLGGYTF.

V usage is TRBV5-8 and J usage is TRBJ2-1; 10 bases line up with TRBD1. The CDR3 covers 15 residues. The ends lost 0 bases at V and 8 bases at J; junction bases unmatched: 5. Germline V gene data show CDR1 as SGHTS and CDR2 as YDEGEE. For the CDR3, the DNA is TGTGCCAGCAGCTTGGCCGCGACAGGGGGCCATGAGCAGTTCTTC. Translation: CASSLAATGGHEQFF.

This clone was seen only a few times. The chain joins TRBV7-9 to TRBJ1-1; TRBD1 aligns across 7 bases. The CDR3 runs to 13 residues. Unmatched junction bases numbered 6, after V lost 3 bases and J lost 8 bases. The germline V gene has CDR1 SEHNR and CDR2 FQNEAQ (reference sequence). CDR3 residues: CASSLGTDEEAFF. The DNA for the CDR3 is TGTGCCAGCAGCTTGGGGACAGACGAAGAAGCTTTCTTT.

The DNA of the CDR3 is TGTGCCAGCACCAAGAGACAGTCTACTGAAGCTTTCTTT. Amino acid sequence: CASTKRQSTEAFF. The rearrangement links TRBV12-3 or TRBV12-4 to TRBJ1-1, with D possibly TRBD1 on 5 matching bases. The CDR3 loop spans 13 amino acids. Trimming took off 7 bases at V and 5 bases at J, with 14 bases between the two ends.

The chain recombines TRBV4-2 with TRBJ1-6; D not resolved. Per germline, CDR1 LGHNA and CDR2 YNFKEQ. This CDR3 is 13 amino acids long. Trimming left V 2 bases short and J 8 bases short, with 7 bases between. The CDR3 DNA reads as TGTGCCAGCAGCCAAATCACAGATTCACCCCTCCACTTT. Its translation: CASSQITDSPLHF.

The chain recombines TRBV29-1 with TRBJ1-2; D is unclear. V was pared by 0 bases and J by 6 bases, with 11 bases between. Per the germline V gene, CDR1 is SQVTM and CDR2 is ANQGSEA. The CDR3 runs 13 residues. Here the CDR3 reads CSVEDGGWHGYTF. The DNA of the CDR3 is TGCAGCGTTGAAGATGGAGGGTGGCATGGCTACACCTTC.

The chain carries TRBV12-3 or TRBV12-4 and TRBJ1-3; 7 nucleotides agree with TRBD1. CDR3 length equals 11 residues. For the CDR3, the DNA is TGTACGGGGACAGCTGGAAACACCATATATTTT. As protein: CTGTAGNTIYF.

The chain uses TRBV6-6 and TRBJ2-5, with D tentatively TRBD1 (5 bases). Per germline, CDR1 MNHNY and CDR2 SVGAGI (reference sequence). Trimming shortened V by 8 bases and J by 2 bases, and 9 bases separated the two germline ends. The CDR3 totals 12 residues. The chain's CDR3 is CASRTGQETQYF. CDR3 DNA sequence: TGTGCCAGCCGTACAGGACAAGAGACCCAGTACTTC.

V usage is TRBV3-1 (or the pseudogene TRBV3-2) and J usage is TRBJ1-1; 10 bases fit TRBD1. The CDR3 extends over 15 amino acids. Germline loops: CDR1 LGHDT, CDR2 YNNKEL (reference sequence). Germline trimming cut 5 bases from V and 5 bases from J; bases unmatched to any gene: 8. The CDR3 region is CASSTRTGGSTEAFF. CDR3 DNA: TGTGCCAGCAGCACTCGGACAGGGGGTAGTACTGAAGCTTTCTTT.

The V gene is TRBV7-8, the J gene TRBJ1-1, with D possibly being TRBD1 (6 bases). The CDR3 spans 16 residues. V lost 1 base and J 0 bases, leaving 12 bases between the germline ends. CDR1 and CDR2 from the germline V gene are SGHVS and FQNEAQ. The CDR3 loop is CASSLVGAGMNTEAFF. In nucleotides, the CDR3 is TGTGCCAGCAGCTTAGTGGGGGCGGGAATGAACACTGAAGCTTTCTTT.

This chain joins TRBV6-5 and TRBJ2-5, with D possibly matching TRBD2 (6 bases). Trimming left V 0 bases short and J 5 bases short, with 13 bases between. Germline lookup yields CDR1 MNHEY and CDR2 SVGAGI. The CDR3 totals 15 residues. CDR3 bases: TGTGCCAGCAGTTACTCGGGGGGTTTTGTGGAGACCCAGTACTTC. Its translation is CASSYSGGFVETQYF.

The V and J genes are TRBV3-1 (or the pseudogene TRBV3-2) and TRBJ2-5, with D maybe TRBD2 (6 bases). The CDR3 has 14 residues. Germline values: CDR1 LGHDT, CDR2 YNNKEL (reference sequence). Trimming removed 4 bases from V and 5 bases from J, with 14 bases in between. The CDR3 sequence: CASSLTGERETQYF. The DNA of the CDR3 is TGTGCCAGCAGCCTCACGGGGGAACGCGAGACCCAGTACTTC.

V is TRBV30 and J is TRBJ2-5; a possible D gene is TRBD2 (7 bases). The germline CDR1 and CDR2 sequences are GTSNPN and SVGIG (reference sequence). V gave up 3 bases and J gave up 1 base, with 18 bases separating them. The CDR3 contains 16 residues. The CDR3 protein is CAWSAPGAGVQETQYF. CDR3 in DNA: TGTGCCTGGAGCGCTCCGGGGGCGGGGGTCCAAGAGACCCAGTACTTC.

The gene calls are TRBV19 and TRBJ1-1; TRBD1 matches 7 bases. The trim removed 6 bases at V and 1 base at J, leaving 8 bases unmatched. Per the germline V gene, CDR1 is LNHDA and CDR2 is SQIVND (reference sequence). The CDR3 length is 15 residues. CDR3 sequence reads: CASSAPGTANTEAFF. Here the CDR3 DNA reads TGTGCCAGTAGCGCCCCCGGGACAGCGAACACTGAAGCTTTCTTT.

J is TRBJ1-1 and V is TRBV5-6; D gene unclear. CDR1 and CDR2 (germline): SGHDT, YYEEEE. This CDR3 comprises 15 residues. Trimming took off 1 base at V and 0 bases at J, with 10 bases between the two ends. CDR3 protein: CASSLLRSMNTEAFF. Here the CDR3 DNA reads TGTGCCAGCAGCTTGCTTCGGTCAATGAACACTGAAGCTTTCTTT.

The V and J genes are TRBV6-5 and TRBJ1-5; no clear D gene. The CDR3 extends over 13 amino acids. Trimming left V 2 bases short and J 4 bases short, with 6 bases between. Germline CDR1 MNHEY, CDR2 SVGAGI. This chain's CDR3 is CASSYEWNQPQHF. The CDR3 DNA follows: TGTGCCAGCAGTTACGAGTGGAATCAGCCCCAGCATTTT.

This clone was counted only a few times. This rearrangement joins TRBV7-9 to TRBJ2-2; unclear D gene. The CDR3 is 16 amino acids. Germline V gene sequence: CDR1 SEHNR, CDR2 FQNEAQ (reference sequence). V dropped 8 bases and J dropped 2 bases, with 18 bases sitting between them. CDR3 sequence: CASSLRRKLNTGELFF. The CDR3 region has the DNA TGTGCCAGCTCCTTAAGAAGGAAACTCAACACCGGGGAGCTGTTTTTT. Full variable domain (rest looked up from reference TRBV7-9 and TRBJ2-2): DTGVSQNPRHKITKRGQNVTFRCDPISEHNRLYWYRQTLGQGPEFLTYFQNEAQLEKSRLLSDRFSAERPKGSFSTLEIQRTEQGDSAMYLCASSLRRKLNTGELFFGEGSRLTVL.

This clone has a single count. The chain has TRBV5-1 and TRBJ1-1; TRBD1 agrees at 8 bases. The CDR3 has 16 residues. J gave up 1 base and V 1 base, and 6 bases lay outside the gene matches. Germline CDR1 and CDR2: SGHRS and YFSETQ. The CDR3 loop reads CASSLTGQGSNTEAFF. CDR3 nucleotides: TGCGCCAGCAGCTTGACAGGACAGGGCTCGAACACTGAAGCTTTCTTT.

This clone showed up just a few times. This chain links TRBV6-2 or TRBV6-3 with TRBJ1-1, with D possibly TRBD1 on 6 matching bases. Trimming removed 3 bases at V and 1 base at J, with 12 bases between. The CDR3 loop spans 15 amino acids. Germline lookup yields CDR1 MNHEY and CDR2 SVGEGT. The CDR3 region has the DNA TGTGCCAGCAGTTATATGGGGGCAGGGAACACTGAAGCTTTCTTT. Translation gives CASSYMGAGNTEAFF.